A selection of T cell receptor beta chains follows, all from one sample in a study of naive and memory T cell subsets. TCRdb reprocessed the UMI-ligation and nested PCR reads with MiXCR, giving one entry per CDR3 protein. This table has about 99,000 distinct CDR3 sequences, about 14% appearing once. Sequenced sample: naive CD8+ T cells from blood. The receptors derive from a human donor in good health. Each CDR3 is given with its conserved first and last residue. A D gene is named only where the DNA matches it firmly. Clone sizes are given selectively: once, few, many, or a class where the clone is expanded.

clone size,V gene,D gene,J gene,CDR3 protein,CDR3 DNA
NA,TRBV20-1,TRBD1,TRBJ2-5,CSARAGQGQETQYF,TGCAGTGCTAGAGCGGGACAGGGCCAAGAGACCCAGTACTTC
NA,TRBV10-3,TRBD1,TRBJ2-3,CAISLNRGHTDTQYF,TGTGCCATCAGCTTGAACAGGGGTCATACTGATACGCAGTATTTT
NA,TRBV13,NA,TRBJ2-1,CASSSSHEQFF,TGTGCCAGCAGCTCATCCCATGAGCAGTTCTTC
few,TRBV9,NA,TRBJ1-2,CASSSSSQTRGYTF,TGTGCCAGCAGCTCCTCTAGTCAGACGCGGGGCTACACCTTC
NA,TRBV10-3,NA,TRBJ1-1,CAISVDSSNTEAFF,TGTGCCATCAGTGTGGACAGTTCGAACACTGAAGCTTTCTTT
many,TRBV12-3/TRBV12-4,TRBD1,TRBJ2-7,CASSRDRGSEQYF,TGTGCCAGCAGTCGGGACAGGGGGAGCGAGCAGTACTTC
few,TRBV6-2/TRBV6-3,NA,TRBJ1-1,CASSYTGRTEAFF,TGTGCCAGCAGTTATACCGGGAGGACTGAAGCTTTCTTT
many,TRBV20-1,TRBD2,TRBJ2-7,CSAELAVDSYEQYF,TGCAGTGCAGAACTAGCGGTGGACTCCTACGAGCAGTACTTC
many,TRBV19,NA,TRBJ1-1,CASSISPLTEAFF,TGTGCCAGTAGTATTTCCCCCCTCACTGAAGCTTTCTTT
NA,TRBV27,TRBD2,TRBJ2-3,CASSLSGRPRGTDTQYF,TGTGCCAGCAGTTTGTCCGGGAGGCCTCGGGGCACAGATACGCAGTATTTT
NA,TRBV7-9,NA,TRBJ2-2,CASPGRIGELFF,TGTGCCTCCCCGGGTAGAATCGGGGAGCTGTTTTTT
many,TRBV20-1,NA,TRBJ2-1,CSVPSAGQYNEQFF,TGCAGTGTCCCCAGCGCGGGGCAGTACAATGAGCAGTTCTTC
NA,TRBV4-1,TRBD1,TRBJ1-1,CASSLAGTGGTEAFF,TGCGCCAGCAGCCTCGCCGGGACAGGGGGTACTGAAGCTTTCTTT
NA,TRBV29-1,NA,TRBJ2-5,CSVFGGPGQQETQYF,TGCAGCGTTTTCGGAGGGCCGGGACAACAAGAGACCCAGTACTTC
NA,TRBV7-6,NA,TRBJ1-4,CASSLDSSNEKLFF,TGTGCCAGCAGCTTAGACAGCTCTAATGAAAAACTGTTTTTT
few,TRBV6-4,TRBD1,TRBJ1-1,CASRAGTGTKTEAFF,TGTGCCAGCCGGGCCGGGACAGGGACGAAAACTGAAGCTTTCTTT
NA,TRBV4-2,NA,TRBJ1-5,CASSQPTGSGQPQHF,TGTGCCAGCAGCCAACCCACAGGGTCTGGTCAGCCCCAGCATTTT
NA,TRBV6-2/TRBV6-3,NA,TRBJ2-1,CASSYGPSNEQFF,TGTGCCAGCAGTTATGGCCCCAGCAATGAGCAGTTCTTC
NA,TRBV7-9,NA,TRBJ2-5,CASSLARERETQYF,TGTGCCAGCAGCTTAGCACGCGAGAGGGAGACCCAGTACTTC
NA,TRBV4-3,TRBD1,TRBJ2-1,CASSQTGTENEQFF,TGCGCCAGCAGTCAGACAGGGACGGAGAATGAGCAGTTCTTC
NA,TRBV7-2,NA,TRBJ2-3,CASSLVGGGADTQYF,TGTGCCAGCAGCTTAGTTGGGGGAGGAGCAGATACGCAGTATTTT
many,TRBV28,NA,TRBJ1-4,CASSLFRSVNEKLFF,TGTGCCAGCAGTTTATTCCGTTCCGTGAATGAAAAACTGTTTTTT
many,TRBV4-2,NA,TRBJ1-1,CASSQDVQAVGGFF,TGTGCCAGCAGCCAAGATGTCCAGGCTGTCGGAGGGTTCTTT
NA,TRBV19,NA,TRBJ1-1,CASSTPVTEDEAFF,TGTGCCAGTAGTACCCCGGTGACAGAGGACGAAGCTTTCTTT
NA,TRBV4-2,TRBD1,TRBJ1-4,CASSQDIGQGYEKLFF,TGTGCCAGCAGCCAAGATATCGGACAGGGATATGAAAAACTGTTTTTT
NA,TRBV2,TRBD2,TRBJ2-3,CASTGTRPTDTQYF,TGTGCCAGCACCGGGACTAGGCCCACAGATACGCAGTATTTT
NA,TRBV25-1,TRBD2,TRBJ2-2,CASASGGVANTGELFF,TGTGCCAGTGCTAGCGGGGGGGTCGCGAACACCGGGGAGCTGTTTTTT
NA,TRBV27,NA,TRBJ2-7,CASSYDPTYEQYF,TGTGCCAGCAGTTATGACCCTACCTACGAGCAGTACTTC
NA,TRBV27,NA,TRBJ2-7,CASSFGGIDEQNF,TGTGCCAGCAGTTTTGGGGGGATTGACGAGCAGAACTTC
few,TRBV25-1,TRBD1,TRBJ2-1,CASSDRDRDYNEQFF,TGTGCCAGCAGCGACCGGGACAGAGACTACAATGAGCAGTTCTTC
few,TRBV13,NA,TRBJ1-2,CASSLGSRGSGYTF,TGTGCCAGCAGCTTAGGCTCTCGGGGGAGCGGCTACACCTTC
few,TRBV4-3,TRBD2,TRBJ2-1,CASSQDSGGSRSHEQFF,TGCGCCAGCAGCCAAGACTCGGGCGGGAGCCGCTCCCATGAGCAGTTCTTC
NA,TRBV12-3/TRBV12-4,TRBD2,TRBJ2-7,CASTPLAGAAYEQYF,TGTGCCAGCACTCCCCTAGCGGGGGCTGCCTACGAGCAGTACTTC
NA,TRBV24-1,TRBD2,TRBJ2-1,CAAGRGGDEQFF,TGTGCCGCCGGACGGGGGGGGGATGAGCAGTTCTTC
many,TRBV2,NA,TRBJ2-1,CASSEQFF,TGTGCCAGCAGTGAGCAGTTCTTC
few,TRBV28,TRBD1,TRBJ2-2,CASSTPGQTNTGELFF,TGTGCCAGCAGTACGCCGGGACAGACGAACACCGGGGAGCTGTTTTTT
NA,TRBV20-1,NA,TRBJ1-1,CSAPTLRREATEAFF,TGCAGTGCCCCTACTCTGAGACGAGAGGCCACTGAAGCTTTCTTT
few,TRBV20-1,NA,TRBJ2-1,CSAPPHKEGYNEQFF,TGCAGTGCTCCCCCCCATAAGGAGGGATACAATGAGCAGTTCTTC
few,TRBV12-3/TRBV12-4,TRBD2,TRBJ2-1,CASSLGLAGVNEQFF,TGTGCCAGCAGTTTAGGGCTAGCGGGAGTCAATGAGCAGTTCTTC
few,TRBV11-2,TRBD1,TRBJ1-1,CASSFERQGDTEAFF,TGTGCCAGCAGCTTCGAAAGACAGGGAGACACTGAAGCTTTCTTT
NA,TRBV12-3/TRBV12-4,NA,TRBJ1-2,CASRPWDTYGYTF,TGTGCCAGCAGGCCCTGGGATACCTATGGCTACACCTTC
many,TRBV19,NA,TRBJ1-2,CASSISPIGYTF,TGTGCCAGTAGTATTTCCCCGATTGGCTACACCTTC
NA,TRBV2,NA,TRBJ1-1,CASSDIGQTTEAFF,TGTGCCAGCAGTGATATAGGCCAGACTACTGAAGCTTTCTTT
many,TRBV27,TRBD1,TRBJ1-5,CASSTTGLDHF,TGTGCCAGCAGTACGACAGGGTTGGACCATTTT
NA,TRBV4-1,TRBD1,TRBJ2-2,CASSQARTGVNTGELFF,TGCGCCAGCAGCCAAGCTCGGACAGGGGTGAACACCGGGGAGCTGTTTTTT
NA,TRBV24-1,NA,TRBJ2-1,CATSDPSKYNEQFF,TGTGCCACCAGTGACCCCTCGAAATACAATGAGCAGTTCTTC
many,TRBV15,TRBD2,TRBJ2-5,CATSEEGIGGSATQYF,TGTGCCACCAGCGAGGAGGGAATTGGCGGGAGTGCGACCCAGTACTTC
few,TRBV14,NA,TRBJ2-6,CASSQGRVSGANVLTF,TGTGCCAGCAGCCAAGGACGGGTCTCTGGGGCCAACGTCCTGACTTTC
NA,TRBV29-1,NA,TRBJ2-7,CSARSPTPGYEQYF,TGCAGCGCCAGATCTCCTACCCCCGGCTACGAGCAGTACTTC
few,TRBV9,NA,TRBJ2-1,CASSVGGRGEQFF,TGTGCCAGCAGCGTAGGAGGTCGGGGTGAGCAGTTCTTC
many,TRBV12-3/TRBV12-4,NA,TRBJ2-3,CASSRWGRIPDTQYF,TGTGCCAGCAGTAGGTGGGGGCGGATTCCAGATACGCAGTATTTT
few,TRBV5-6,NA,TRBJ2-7,CASSGPGLSMGQYF,TGTGCCAGCAGCGGACCGGGACTGAGCATGGGGCAGTACTTC
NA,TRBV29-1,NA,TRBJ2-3,CSASQDESLTDTQYF,TGCAGCGCTAGCCAGGATGAGAGTTTGACAGATACGCAGTATTTT
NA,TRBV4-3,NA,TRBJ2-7,CASSQEVLISYEQYF,TGCGCCAGCAGCCAAGAAGTGTTAATCTCCTACGAGCAGTACTTC
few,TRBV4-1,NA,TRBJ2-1,CASSHHRDVNNEQFF,TGCGCCAGCAGCCACCACCGGGACGTTAACAATGAGCAGTTCTTC